This T cell receptor (beta chain) was found in a study of blood T cell repertoires in COVID-19. Of note for this clone: Other nucleotide sequences from this sample produce the same CDR3.

Per the original data handling: Researchers report that nucleated cell counts were estimated from reference gene primer amplification. Generated by immunoSEQ multiplex PCR, the TCRdb table keeps only in-frame clones and is missing some. The DNA gave D and trimming, while V, J and clone size come from that table. In the table there are tens of thousands of clones, approximately 87% of which are singletons. Sample: peripheral blood. The receptor was isolated from a human donor in a cohort sampled during active COVID-19.

The CDR3 loop is CASSSTGYNEQFF. CDR3 coding DNA: TGCGCCAGCAGCTCTACAGGGTACAATGAGCAGTTCTTC. The genes are TRBV5-1 and TRBJ2-1, with TRBD1 as a possible D gene (6 bases). Germline values: CDR1 SGHRS, CDR2 YFSETQ. CDR3 length equals 13 residues. V gave up 3 bases and J gave up 4 bases, with 8 bases separating them. Full variable domain (outside the CDR3, taken from reference TRBV5-1 and TRBJ2-1): KAGVTQTPRYLIKTRGQQVTLSCSPISGHRSVSWYQQTPGQGLQFLFEYFSETQRNKGNFPGRFSGRQFSNSRSEMNVSTLELGDSALYLCASSSTGYNEQFFGPGTRLTVL.